These 19 T cell receptor beta chains were sequenced from one sample in a study of PD-L1 blockade in urothelial cancer (dated by TCRdb to 2015 to 2018). The method was the immunoSEQ multiplex PCR assay. TCRdb limited this immuneACCESS table to in-frame rearrangements with V and J called. A share of clones is missing; checked studies link under half to unresolved V genes, and the rest is unexplained. In all, the sample holds more than 55,000 clones, and about 86% of those were seen once. 2.5% to 3% of the sample rests with the top ten. Sequenced here: PBMCs, sampled around atezolizumab (anti-PD-L1) treatment. The source is a man between 45 and 60 years old with urothelial cancer.

The gene calls are TRBV27 and TRBJ2-7; possible D gene TRBD2, 6 bases. CDR1 and CDR2 from the germline V gene are MNHEY and SMNVEV (reference sequence). V lost 6 bases and J 3 bases, leaving 15 bases between the germline ends. CDR3 size: 14 residues. The CDR3 loop reads CASREGPGLYEQYF. CDR3 sequence (DNA): TGTGCCAGCAGGGAGGGACCGGGACTCTACGAGCAGTACTTC.

CDR3 coding DNA: TGCGCCAGCAGCCAAGAGGGCAGACAGGGGGCCACAGATACGCAGTATTTT. As protein: CASSQEGRQGATDTQYF. This rearrangement joins TRBV4-1 to TRBJ2-3; 10 bases align to TRBD1. CDR1 MGHRA and CDR2 YSYEKL come from the germline V gene. V trimming: 0 bases; J trimming: 2 bases; junction bases outside the gene matches: 5. There are 17 residues in the CDR3.

This clone was observed a single time. The chain couples TRBV25-1 to TRBJ2-7, with D possibly TRBD2 on 6 matching bases. Germline V CDR1 and CDR2: MGHDK, SYGVNS. CDR3 length equals 13 residues. V gave up 6 bases and J gave up 4 bases, with 13 bases separating them. In DNA form, the CDR3 reads TGTGCCAGCAGACCCGGGGGTTCTTACGAGCAGTACTTC. This encodes CASRPGGSYEQYF.

The gene calls are TRBV6-6 and TRBJ2-3, with D hard to call. CDR3 size: 13 residues. V was trimmed by 2 bases and J by 7 bases, leaving 10 bases between them. CDR1 is MNHNY, CDR2 SVGAGI, per germline (reference sequence). The CDR3 spells CASSYERLYTQYF. The CDR3 coding sequence is TGTGCCAGCAGTTACGAGAGGCTGTATACGCAGTATTTT.

The V gene is TRBV4-2, the J gene TRBJ2-3, with D possibly matching TRBD1 (7 bases). Germline-derived CDR1 and CDR2 are LGHNA and YNFKEQ. The CDR3 runs 14 residues. Deletions cut 3 bases from V and 3 bases from J, with 10 bases between. The CDR3 reads CASSHPGGTDTQYF. The DNA of the CDR3 is TGTGCCAGCAGCCACCCAGGGGGGACAGATACGCAGTATTTT.

J is TRBJ1-1 and V is TRBV20-1; no clear D. V was cut by 5 bases and J by 5 bases, with 9 bases left in between. This CDR3 comprises 11 residues. Germline V gene lookup returns CDR1 DFQATT and CDR2 SNEGSKA (reference sequence). Here the CDR3 reads CSAWRITEAFF. The CDR3 DNA is TGCAGTGCTTGGAGGATAACTGAAGCTTTCTTT.

The chain employs TRBV7-2 and TRBJ1-6, with D hard to call. Trimming removed 5 bases at V and 4 bases at J, with 12 bases between. Germline V CDR1 and CDR2: SGHTA, FQGNSA. This CDR3 is built from 15 residues. CDR3: CASSIGPGYNSPLHF. CDR3 sequence (DNA): TGTGCCAGCAGCATAGGACCGGGTTATAATTCACCCCTCCACTTT. Together with reference TRBV7-2 and TRBJ1-6, the CDR3 gives the full variable domain: GAGVSQSPSNKVTEKGKDVELRCDPISGHTALYWYRQSLGQGLEFLIYFQGNSAPDKSGLPSDRFSAERTGGSVSTLTIQRTQQEDSAVYLCASSIGPGYNSPLHFGNGTRLTVT.

The chain has TRBV6-5 and TRBJ2-1, with 13 bases that match TRBD2. Germline trimming cut 4 bases from V and 8 bases from J; bases unmatched to any gene: 8. The CDR3 has 16 residues. The germline gives CDR1 MNHEY, CDR2 SVGAGI. This CDR3 reads CASSSPGLAGIYEQFF. CDR3 in DNA: TGTGCCAGCAGTTCGCCGGGACTAGCGGGAATCTATGAGCAGTTCTTC.

CDR3 coding DNA: TGTGCCAGCAGCTTTAGCGGGAGTTTTAAGAATGAGCAGTTCTTC. This encodes CASSFSGSFKNEQFF. The V and J genes are TRBV7-2 and TRBJ2-1; 9 bases line up with TRBD2. Germline CDR1 reads SGHTA; CDR2 reads FQGNSA. The CDR3 length is 15 residues. The V gene end was trimmed by 3 bases and the J gene end by 7 bases; junction bases not matched to a gene: 7.

The chain employs TRBV10-3 and TRBJ2-7; D is perhaps TRBD2 (5 bases). Trimming cost V 2 bases and J 4 bases, with 6 bases left between them. This CDR3 has 12 amino acids. Germline lookup yields CDR1 ENHRY and CDR2 SYGVKD. DNA for the CDR3: TGTGCCATCAGTGAGCGGGAATACGAGCAGTACTTC. Its translation: CAISEREYEQYF.

Relative to its sample, this clone is medium-sized. The chain is built from TRBV29-1 and TRBJ2-3; 11 nucleotides align to TRBD2. V gave up 6 bases and J gave up 6 bases; unmatched junction bases: 8. CDR1 and CDR2 from the germline V gene are SQVTM and ANQGSEA. This CDR3 spans 14 amino acids. Here the CDR3 DNA reads TGCAGCGTGACGCTAGCGGGAGGCAGTGATACGCAGTATTTT. This sequence encodes CSVTLAGGSDTQYF.

The J gene is TRBJ2-1, the V gene TRBV23-1, with 7 bases identical to TRBD1. TRBV23-1 is filed as an ORF, its function uncertain. The CDR3 is 15 residues long. Trimming at V came to 1 base and at J to 8 bases, leaving 8 bases not matched to a gene. In nucleotides, the CDR3 is TGCGCCAGCAGTCAATTAGGGACAGAGGGAGATGAGCAGTTCTTC. Translation: CASSQLGTEGDEQFF.

The rearrangement uses TRBV10-2 and TRBJ1-6; no firm D call. CDR3 size: 14 residues. The germline V gene encodes CDR1 WSHSY and CDR2 SAAADI. V lost 6 bases to trimming and J lost 0 bases, with 6 bases between them. The CDR3 sequence is CASRQNSYNSPLHF. The CDR3 DNA reads as TGCGCCAGCAGACAGAACTCCTATAATTCACCCCTCCACTTT.

The chain combines TRBV29-1 with TRBJ1-1; perhaps TRBD1 as D (5 bases). CDR3 length: 14 amino acids. The ends were cut back, 4 bases at V and 11 bases at J, with 23 bases in the middle. Germline CDR1 and CDR2: SQVTM and ANQGSEA. CDR3: CSVARQASPSGAFF. The CDR3 nucleotides read TGCAGCGTTGCTAGGCAAGCTTCTCCGTCAGGGGCTTTCTTT.

With regard to this clone: A read error may account for a junction end that differs from germline. The chain combines TRBV30 with TRBJ1-6; no reliable D call. CDR3 size: 13 residues. Germline CDR1 and CDR2: GTSNPN and SVGIG (reference sequence). Here the CDR3 reads CAWSTDYSSPLHF. CDR3 DNA sequence: TGTGCCTGGAGTACGGACTATAGTTCACCCCTCCACTTT.

The rearrangement links TRBV6-4 to TRBJ2-1; possible D gene TRBD2, 7 bases. Trimming left V 2 bases short and J 1 base short, with 12 bases between. The CDR3 is 16 residues long. Germline V gives CDR1 MRHNA, CDR2 SNTAGT. The CDR3 reads CASSDGSGTSYNEQFF. CDR3 DNA sequence: TGTGCCAGCAGTGACGGAAGCGGGACATCCTACAATGAGCAGTTCTTC.

The chain recombines TRBV5-6 with TRBJ1-1; 8 nucleotides match TRBD1. The ends lost 4 bases at V and 1 base at J; junction bases unmatched: 6. The CDR3 runs to 15 residues. Germline V gene sequence: CDR1 SGHDT, CDR2 YYEEEE. This chain's CDR3 is CASSLTGAENTEAFF. The CDR3 DNA follows: TGTGCCAGCAGCCTGACAGGGGCGGAGAACACTGAAGCTTTCTTT.

This sequence joins TRBV11-2 and TRBJ2-1; 13 positions agree with TRBD2. V trimming: 8 bases; J trimming: 5 bases; junction bases outside the gene matches: 12. Germline loops: CDR1 SGHAT, CDR2 FQNNGV. The CDR3 covers 17 residues. CDR3 loop: CASSTPGTSGMNNEQFF. The CDR3 nucleotides read TGTGCCAGCTCGACCCCCGGGACTAGCGGGATGAACAATGAGCAGTTCTTC.

For this clone: This same CDR3 is encoded by further DNA sequences in the sample. V and J are TRBV18 and TRBJ1-5; 12 bases align to TRBD1. The CDR3 has 15 amino acids. J was trimmed by 8 bases and V by 3 bases; bases with no gene match: 5. Per germline, CDR1 KGHSH and CDR2 LQKENI. The CDR3 DNA is TGTGCCAGCTCACCGGGACAGGGGGCGTCGGAGCCCCAGCATTTT. Amino acid sequence: CASSPGQGASEPQHF.